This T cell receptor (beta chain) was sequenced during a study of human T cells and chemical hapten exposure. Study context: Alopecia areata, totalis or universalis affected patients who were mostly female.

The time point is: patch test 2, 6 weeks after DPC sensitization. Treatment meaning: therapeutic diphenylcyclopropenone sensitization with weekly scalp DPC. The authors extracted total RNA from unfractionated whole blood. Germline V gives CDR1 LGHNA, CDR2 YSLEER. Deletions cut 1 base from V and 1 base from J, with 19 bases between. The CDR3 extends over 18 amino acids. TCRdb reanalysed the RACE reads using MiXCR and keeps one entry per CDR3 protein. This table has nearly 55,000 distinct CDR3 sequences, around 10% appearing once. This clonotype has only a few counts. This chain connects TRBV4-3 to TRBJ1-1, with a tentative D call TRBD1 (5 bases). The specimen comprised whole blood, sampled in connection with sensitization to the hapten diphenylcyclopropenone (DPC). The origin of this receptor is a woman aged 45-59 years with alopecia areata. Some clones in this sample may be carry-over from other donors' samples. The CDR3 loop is CASSQVSQGPWGNTEAFF. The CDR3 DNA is TGCGCCAGCAGCCAAGTGTCGCAGGGCCCTTGGGGGAACACTGAAGCTTTCTTT.